These 30 T cell receptor beta chains were all obtained from the same sample, sequenced in a study of T-cell reconstitution after alpha-beta-depleted transplantation in children. Unique molecular identifiers tagged the TCRbeta library. TCRdb independently ran MiXCR on the PCR reads; one entry per CDR3 protein. The sample includes more than 400,000 distinct CDR3 sequences, about 10% seen only once; the top ten take roughly 15%. The sample here was PBMCs, mostly from graft donor cells, taken 180 days after TCRalphabeta/CD19-depleted stem cell transplant. These receptors originate from a female patient between 2 and 15 years old who had a stem cell transplant for aplastic anemia, so the T cells may come from the graft donor.

This chain links TRBV7-8 with TRBJ2-1; 7 bases agree with TRBD2. The J segment lost 5 bases and the V segment lost 4 bases, leaving 8 bases of the junction unmatched. Germline V gene sequence: CDR1 SGHVS, CDR2 FQNEAQ. The CDR3 spans 15 residues. In nucleotides, the CDR3 is TGTGCCAGCAGCTCCTGGGGGGGAGGGCACAATGAGCAGTTCTTC. This sequence encodes CASSSWGGGHNEQFF.

This clonotype has just a few counts. CDR3: CASKQQGSYEQYV. For the CDR3, the DNA is TGTGCCAGCAAACAACAGGGGTCCTACGAGCAGTACGTC. The chain joins TRBV21-1 to TRBJ2-7; the table's D call of TRBD1 was not tested on the DNA. TRBV21-1 is marked as a pseudogene. The CDR3 has 13 residues.

Worth noting for this clonotype: An end of the junction differs from the germline gene, which may be a read error. The chain combines TRBV25-1 with TRBJ2-7; 9 bases fit TRBD1. The CDR3 contains 16 residues. CDR1 is MGHDK and CDR2 is SYGVNS in the germline V gene. The CDR3 nucleotides read TGTGCCAGCAGTGAAAACCTGGGACAGGGTATTTACGACCAGTACTTC. Its protein product is CASSENLGQGIYDQYF.

The V gene is TRBV6-1, the J gene TRBJ2-2, with D possibly being TRBD2 (6 bases). The V gene's germline CDR1 is MNHNS and CDR2 SASEGT. Trimming pared 6 bases from V and 6 bases from J, leaving 20 bases between. The CDR3 sequence is 16 residues long. CDR3: CASSSPATRRAGELFF. In DNA form, the CDR3 reads TGTGCCAGCAGCTCCCCGGCAACCAGGAGGGCCGGGGAGCTGTTTTTT.

This chain joins TRBV29-1 and TRBJ1-1, with 10 bases identical to TRBD1. The germline CDR1 and CDR2 sequences are SQVTM and ANQGSEA. There are 15 residues in the CDR3. The J segment lost 1 base and the V segment lost 7 bases, leaving 9 bases of the junction unmatched. The CDR3 coding sequence is TGCAGCGCACTCGGGACAGGGGAGAGGAACACTGAAGCTTTCTTT. Its protein product is CSALGTGERNTEAFF.

This clonotype came up a few times. This chain links TRBV27 with TRBJ2-7, with 8 bases identical to TRBD1. Looked up from germline, CDR1 is MNHEY and CDR2 is SMNVEV (reference sequence). Trimming cost V 7 bases and J 5 bases; bases outside gene matches: 13. The length of the CDR3 is 15 residues. The CDR3 is CASNLRGTGDHEQYF. In DNA, the CDR3 is TGTGCCAGCAACCTACGGGGGACAGGTGACCACGAGCAGTACTTC.

This clonotype was found a few times. The chain couples TRBV7-9 to TRBJ2-3; tentatively, D is TRBD2 (6 bases). Trimming pared 1 base from V and 0 bases from J, leaving 11 bases between. CDR1 and CDR2 (germline): SEHNR, FQNEAQ (reference sequence). CDR3 length equals 16 residues. The CDR3 loop reads CASSLGSGLSTDTQYF. The CDR3 DNA reads TGTGCCAGCAGCTTAGGATCGGGACTTAGCACAGATACGCAGTATTTT.

This clonotype was detected a few times. The gene calls are TRBV28 and TRBJ2-1; D gene ambiguous. CDR1 and CDR2 from the germline V gene are MDHEN and SYDVKM. Trimming removed 7 bases from V and 7 bases from J, with 8 bases in between. The CDR3 contains 11 residues. For the CDR3, the DNA is TGTGCCAGCACTTCCGTAAATGAGCAGTTCTTC. Protein product: CASTSVNEQFF. Filled out from reference TRBV28 and TRBJ2-1, the complete variable domain reads DVKVTQSSRYLVKRTGEKVFLECVQDMDHENMFWYRQDPGLGLRLIYFSYDVKMKEKGDIPEGYSVSREKKERFSLILESASTNQTSMYLCASTSVNEQFFGPGTRLTVL.

A few counts support this clonotype. The V call is TRBV6-1, the J call TRBJ2-7, with 11 bases lining up with TRBD2. The junction had 9 bases not matched to a gene; V was cut back by 6 bases and J by 2 bases. This CDR3 has 16 residues. The germline gives CDR1 MNHNS, CDR2 SASEGT. In DNA, the CDR3 is TGTGCCAGCAGGGAACTTGGGACTAGCGGTCCCTACGAGCAGTACTTC. This codes for CASRELGTSGPYEQYF.

There are a few counts of this clonotype. This chain connects TRBV5-1 to TRBJ2-7; 15 nucleotides align to TRBD2. The junction had 12 bases not matched to a gene; V was cut back by 4 bases and J by 4 bases. This CDR3 comprises 18 residues. In germline, CDR1 is SGHRS, CDR2 YFSETQ. The CDR3 nucleotides are TGCGCCAGCAGCCAGCACCTGGGACTAGCGGGAGGATTTTACGAGCAGTACTTC. It is translated as CASSQHLGLAGGFYEQYF.

This clonotype came up a few times. The chain employs TRBV11-2 and TRBJ1-6; weak D call: TRBD1 (5 bases). This CDR3 region has 15 residues. Trimming pared 5 bases from V and 6 bases from J, leaving 14 bases between. CDR1 and CDR2 from the germline V gene are SGHAT and FQNNGV. The CDR3 coding sequence is TGTGCCAGCAGCACGCACCGGGGCCCTAATTCACCCCTCCACTTT. It codes for CASSTHRGPNSPLHF. Combining the CDR3 with reference TRBV11-2 and TRBJ1-6 gives the whole variable domain EAGVAQSPRYKIIEKRQSVAFWCNPISGHATLYWYQQILGQGPKLLIQFQNNGVVDDSQLPKDRFSAERLKGVDSTLKIQPAKLEDSAVYLCASSTHRGPNSPLHFGNGTRLTVT.

The table lists this clonotype with a few counts. V and J are TRBV12-3 or TRBV12-4 and TRBJ2-5; D assignment may be TRBD1 or TRBD2 (6 bases each). This CDR3 contains 14 residues. V was pared by 9 bases and J by 2 bases, with 16 bases between. This CDR3 reads CASSWGALQETQYF. The CDR3 DNA is TGTGCCAGTTCTTGGGGGGCGCTTCAAGAGACCCAGTACTTC.

The sample holds a few counts of this clonotype. This chain joins TRBV15 and TRBJ2-2; either TRBD1 or TRBD2 may supply D (5 bases each). The V and J ends lost 0 bases and 0 bases respectively, with 14 bases between them. The CDR3 loop spans 18 amino acids. Germline V gene data show CDR1 as LNHNV and CDR2 as YYDKDF (reference sequence). The CDR3 coding sequence is TGTGCCACCAGCAGAGATTGGGACCTTGCTTCGAACACCGGGGAGCTGTTTTTT. As protein: CATSRDWDLASNTGELFF.

The chain employs TRBV12-3 or TRBV12-4 and TRBJ1-5; no reliable D call. V was pared by 1 base and J by 5 bases, with 3 bases between. The CDR3 sequence is 12 residues long. CDR3 residues: CASSLVYQPQHF. DNA of the CDR3: TGTGCCAGCAGTTTAGTTTATCAGCCCCAGCATTTT.

This clonotype was detected many times. The V and J genes are TRBV7-9 and TRBJ2-1; D uncertain. Trimming left V 2 bases short and J 4 bases short, with 9 bases between. This CDR3 is built from 14 residues. CDR1 is SEHNR, CDR2 FQNEAQ, per germline (reference sequence). The CDR3 region is CASSLLAAYNEQFF. The CDR3 nucleotides read TGTGCCAGCAGCTTACTTGCGGCGTACAATGAGCAGTTCTTC.

The chain has TRBV29-1 and TRBJ1-1; possibly TRBD1 for D (6 bases). The germline V gene has CDR1 SQVTM and CDR2 ANQGSEA. Trimming removed 4 bases from V and 1 base from J, with 10 bases in between. CDR3 length: 13 residues. The CDR3 loop reads CSVADSQNTEAFF. In DNA, the CDR3 is TGCAGCGTTGCGGACAGCCAGAACACTGAAGCTTTCTTT.

The chain links TRBV29-1 to TRBJ1-1; weak D call: TRBD1 (6 bases). Trimming removed 4 bases at V and 3 bases at J, with 24 bases between. The CDR3 totals 17 residues. Germline CDR1 SQVTM, CDR2 ANQGSEA. This CDR3 is CSVGGPGARVWDTEAFF. DNA for the CDR3: TGCAGCGTTGGAGGGCCGGGGGCGAGGGTCTGGGACACTGAAGCTTTCTTT.

The chain employs TRBV18 and TRBJ1-5, with D unclear. The V gene's germline CDR1 is KGHSH and CDR2 LQKENI. The CDR3 covers 15 residues. Deletions cut 3 bases from V and 6 bases from J, with 15 bases between. The CDR3 DNA reads as TGTGCCAGCTCACCCGTCGATTCTCTACTTCAGCCCCAGCATTTT. As protein: CASSPVDSLLQPQHF.

The chain is built from TRBV7-8 and TRBJ2-3, with D possibly matching TRBD2 (5 bases). The V end was cut by 5 bases, the J end by 3 bases, with 18 bases between. The germline CDR1 and CDR2 sequences are SGHVS and FQNEAQ. The CDR3 spans 16 residues. The CDR3 DNA is TGTGCCAGCAGCGCCTCGGGATCTGGGGAGACAGATACGCAGTATTTT. Its translation is CASSASGSGETDTQYF.

This clonotype has more than one count but fewer than ten. The gene calls are TRBV29-1 and TRBJ1-4; a possible D gene is TRBD1 (5 bases). The CDR3 extends over 13 amino acids. V was trimmed by 6 bases and J by 6 bases, leaving 14 bases between them. CDR1 SQVTM and CDR2 ANQGSEA come from the germline V gene. This chain's CDR3 is CSVGVQRDEKLFF. The CDR3 DNA sequence: TGCAGCGTGGGGGTCCAAAGGGATGAAAAACTGTTTTTT.

The sample holds one count of this clonotype. The rearrangement joins TRBV5-5 to TRBJ2-5, with D perhaps matching TRBD2 (6 bases). Trimming shortened V by 1 base and J by 2 bases, and 15 bases separated the two germline ends. Germline values: CDR1 SGHKS, CDR2 YYEKEE (reference sequence). The CDR3 totals 16 residues. The CDR3 sequence is CASSLIPGAAQETQYF. CDR3 coding DNA: TGTGCCAGCAGCTTGATCCCGGGAGCCGCGCAAGAGACCCAGTACTTC.

This clonotype was seen only a few times. The chain uses TRBV12-3 or TRBV12-4 and TRBJ2-6; perhaps D is TRBD1 or TRBD2 (5 bases each). CDR3 length: 17 amino acids. V was shortened by 5 bases and J by 2 bases, with 16 bases between the two germline ends. The CDR3 protein is CASSLSLGAAGANVLTF. The CDR3 nucleotides are TGTGCCAGCAGTCTTTCTCTCGGGGCTGCTGGGGCCAACGTCCTGACTTTC.

V usage is TRBV4-3 and J usage is TRBJ2-7, with a weak D call TRBD1 (5 bases). CDR1 and CDR2 from the germline V gene are LGHNA and YSLEER. The CDR3 totals 14 residues. V was trimmed by 1 base and J by 3 bases, leaving 10 bases between them. As DNA, the CDR3 is TGCGCCAGCAGCCAAGTTCGACAGAACTACGAGCAGTACTTC. Its protein is CASSQVRQNYEQYF.

The rearrangement uses TRBV7-8 and TRBJ1-1; TRBD1 might be the D (5 bases). CDR3 length equals 15 residues. Trimming took off 5 bases at V and 3 bases at J, with 16 bases between the two ends. The germline CDR1 and CDR2 sequences are SGHVS and FQNEAQ. In DNA, the CDR3 is TGTGCCAGCAGCAAACAGCAGGGCATGGACACTGAAGCTTTCTTT. Translating gives CASSKQQGMDTEAFF.

This chain joins TRBV15 and TRBJ2-7; tentatively, D is TRBD1 (5 bases). CDR3 length: 15 amino acids. Germline CDR1 is LNHNV and CDR2 is YYDKDF (reference sequence). V was clipped by 0 bases and J by 6 bases, with 15 bases between them. The CDR3 sequence is CATSRDLDRVGEQYF. The CDR3 DNA follows: TGTGCCACCAGCAGAGACCTCGACAGAGTGGGCGAGCAGTACTTC.

This clonotype was recorded a few times. The chain has TRBV11-2 and TRBJ1-3; TRBD1 aligns across 7 bases. The germline gives CDR1 SGHAT, CDR2 FQNNGV. The CDR3 loop spans 17 amino acids. The V gene end was trimmed by 5 bases and the J gene end by 4 bases; junction bases not matched to a gene: 14. The CDR3 bases are TGTGCCAGCAGCCCCTTCGGGACAGCTACGTGGGGAAACACCATATATTTT. It codes for CASSPFGTATWGNTIYF.

This clonotype appeared a few times. The chain has TRBV6-5 and TRBJ2-1; D may match TRBD1 or TRBD2 (5 bases each). This CDR3 comprises 13 residues. CDR1 is MNHEY and CDR2 is SVGAGI in the germline V gene. V shed 7 bases and J shed 6 bases, with 13 bases lying between them. The CDR3, as DNA: TGTGCCAGCACTCCTATAGGGACCAATGAGCAGTTCTTC. Its protein is CASTPIGTNEQFF.

This clonotype was counted a few times. This chain uses TRBV12-3 or TRBV12-4 with TRBJ1-2, with D possibly TRBD1 on 6 matching bases. Trimming pared 8 bases from V and 2 bases from J, leaving 33 bases between. This CDR3 comprises 20 residues. CDR3 sequence: CASSQVPRDEKERGNYGYTF. The CDR3, as DNA: TGTGCCAGCTCCCAGGTCCCCCGGGACGAGAAGGAGAGGGGGAACTATGGCTACACCTTC.

This rearrangement joins TRBV5-6 to TRBJ2-1; D is possibly TRBD2 (5 bases). The CDR3 is 16 amino acids. The germline CDR1 and CDR2 sequences are SGHDT and YYEEEE. Trimming cost V 0 bases and J 7 bases, with 17 bases left between them. Here the CDR3 reads CASSLAHGLAMNEQFF. Here the CDR3 DNA reads TGTGCCAGCAGCTTGGCCCATGGACTGGCTATGAATGAGCAGTTCTTC.

The chain uses TRBV5-1 and TRBJ2-7; the match to TRBD1 covers 10 bases. The CDR3 contains 14 residues. Germline CDR1 reads SGHRS; CDR2 reads YFSETQ. V shed 1 base and J 7 bases; nucleotides not matched to a gene: 5. The CDR3 protein is CASSLTGTGVEQYF. The CDR3 DNA reads as TGCGCCAGCAGCTTGACCGGGACAGGGGTTGAGCAGTACTTC.